This TCR beta chain was documented in a study of a mutant IDH1 vaccine in newly diagnosed glioma. Study at large: Vaccination started 4-6 weeks after radiotherapy alone, or with temozolomide cycles.

Trimming cost V 6 bases and J 2 bases; bases outside gene matches: 3. CDR1 and CDR2 (germline): SNHLY, FYNNEI. CDR3 length: 14 residues. Details on this clone: Its target is not known.

Indicated time point: week 11, during vaccination. Vaccine doses each comprised 300 ug of mutant IDH1 20-mer peptide, with topical imiquimod. TCRdb's copy holds only in-frame clones and misses some; the assay was immunoSEQ multiplex PCR. The repertoire consists of about 30,000 clones, with roughly 90% occurring once and the leading ten covering 20% to 25%. Findings of the study overall: Pseudoprogression apparently lacked any relation to changes in top peripheral T cell clonotypes.

The receptor was isolated from a man between 18 and 35 years old with glioma. The chain combines TRBV2 with TRBJ2-5; 10 bases agree with TRBD2. The sample consisted of PBMCs, taken from a glioma patient whose treatment included an IDH1 peptide vaccine. The CDR3 region is CASRGTSVQETQYF. For the CDR3, the DNA is TGTGCCAGCAGGGGGACTAGCGTACAAGAGACCCAGTACTTC.